Presented here are 8 T cell receptor beta chains from one specimen sequenced in a study of T cell responses to AZD1222 COVID-19 vaccine. The protocol was immunoSEQ multiplex PCR, while the TCRdb copy is restricted to in-frame clones and leaves out a portion. The sample has 150,000 or so clones, roughly 92% seen once; the top ten hold more than 4.5%. The specimen was peripheral blood, collected on day 0 of AZD1222 vaccination. These receptors were taken from an adult in good health.

This clone was counted once. The J gene is TRBJ2-7, the V gene TRBV6-5; D possibly corresponds to TRBD1 (6 bases). V was pared by 5 bases and J by 2 bases, with 13 bases between. The length of the CDR3 is 14 residues. CDR1 and CDR2 (germline): MNHEY, SVGAGI. The CDR3 bases are TGTGCCAGCAGTCCCCGGGACATACCCTACGAGCAGTACTTC. Its translation is CASSPRDIPYEQYF.

The chain is built from TRBV7-9 and TRBJ2-6; D possibly uses TRBD1 or TRBD2 (6 bases each). Trimming removed 4 bases at V and 0 bases at J, with 19 bases between. In germline, CDR1 is SEHNR, CDR2 FQNEAQ (reference sequence). This CDR3 spans 19 amino acids. As DNA, the CDR3 is TGTGCCAGCAGCTACGGACGGGCGGGACACCGCTCTGGGGCCAACGTCCTGACTTTC. Encoded protein: CASSYGRAGHRSGANVLTF.

The rearrangement uses TRBV1 and TRBJ2-2; the D call of TRBD1 is as the table states it, not checked on the DNA. TRBV1 is deemed a pseudogene. The CDR3 covers 17 residues. In DNA, the CDR3 is TGCACCAGCAAGCTCACCCGGGACACAACGAACACCGGGGAGCTGTTTTTT. The encoded protein is CTSKLTRDTTNTGELFF.

This chain uses TRBV28 with TRBJ2-7; possibly TRBD1 for D (7 bases). Germline V gene sequence: CDR1 MDHEN, CDR2 SYDVKM. V was shortened by 5 bases and J by 4 bases, with 12 bases between the two germline ends. The CDR3 length is 13 residues. Here the CDR3 reads CASSPGDSYEQYF. The DNA for the CDR3 is TGTGCCAGCAGTCCGGGGGACAGTTACGAGCAGTACTTC.

The chain links TRBV28 to TRBJ2-1, with TRBD1 matching over 8 bases. Germline loops: CDR1 MDHEN, CDR2 SYDVKM. The trim removed 4 bases at V and 8 bases at J, leaving 13 bases unmatched. This CDR3 is 16 amino acids long. Here the CDR3 reads CASSSPQGEEIYEQFF. The CDR3 DNA reads TGTGCCAGCAGTTCACCACAGGGGGAGGAGATTTATGAGCAGTTCTTC.

The chain has TRBV7-9 and TRBJ2-6; TRBD2 might be the D (5 bases). Germline values: CDR1 SEHNR, CDR2 FQNEAQ (reference sequence). The CDR3 length is 16 residues. V lost 1 base and J lost 2, with 9 bases in between. CDR3 region: CASSLGRGTGANVLTF. The CDR3 DNA follows: TGTGCCAGCAGCTTAGGTCGAGGGACTGGGGCCAACGTCCTGACTTTC.

The V and J genes are TRBV19 and TRBJ2-1, with 12 bases identical to TRBD2. Per germline, CDR1 LNHDA and CDR2 SQIVND (reference sequence). Germline trimming cut 5 bases from V and 4 bases from J; bases unmatched to any gene: 18. The CDR3 contains 20 residues. As DNA, the CDR3 is TGTGCCAGTAGTTTTCGAGATAGACTAGCGGGAGAATCTGGGTACAATGAGCAGTTCTTC. Its protein is CASSFRDRLAGESGYNEQFF.

This rearrangement joins TRBV5-1 to TRBJ2-7, with 8 bases lining up with TRBD2. V shed 0 bases and J 3 bases; nucleotides not matched to a gene: 8. The germline CDR1 and CDR2 sequences are SGHRS and YFSETQ. This CDR3 spans 16 amino acids. CDR3 loop: CASSLGWSSGNYEQYF. In DNA, the CDR3 is TGCGCCAGCAGCTTGGGCTGGAGTAGCGGGAACTACGAGCAGTACTTC.